This T cell receptor (beta chain) was documented in a study of blood T cell repertoires in COVID-19. Overall study: The United States, Italy and Spain supplied acute and convalescent COVID-19 samples. From T cells, B-cell-depleted T cells, or PBMCs came the material, which was cDNA or gDNA.

CDR1 is LNHDA and CDR2 is SQIVND in the germline V gene (reference sequence). The CDR3 spans 17 residues. Between the trimmed V and J ends, which lost 4 bases and 4 bases, there was a span of 20 bases. The authors' processing: Estimation of nucleated cell counts was performed using reference gene primer amplification. TCRdb's copy holds only in-frame clones and misses some; the assay was immunoSEQ multiplex PCR. For V, J and clone size, that table is used; D and trimming come from the DNA. Counted here are tens of thousands of clones, approximately 78% occurring once; the ten biggest clones make up around 5.9%. This clone was recorded only once.

The rearrangement links TRBV19 to TRBJ1-3; maybe TRBD1 (5 bases). The clonotype was recovered from a human donor in a cohort sampled during active or convalescent COVID-19. The source material was peripheral blood. Written as DNA, the CDR3 is TGTGCCAGTAGTAATAGCGCGGGGCGGCTTATCGGAAACACCATATATTTT. Its protein is CASSNSAGRLIGNTIYF.